What follows is one T cell receptor (beta chain) and its context. Study members were between roughly 18 and 100 years old and lived in 20 to 30 US regions. J gave up 3 bases and V 5 bases, and 7 bases lay outside the gene matches. The V gene's germline CDR1 is SGHTA and CDR2 FQGNSA. CDR3 size: 14 residues. This entry belongs to a study of blood T cell repertoires in COVID-19. As for the study in general: There were acute and convalescent COVID-19 samples, and they came from the United States, Italy and Spain. In each case, the material was cDNA or gDNA derived from T cells, B-cell-depleted T cells, or PBMCs.

The data were produced by immunoSEQ multiplex PCR, yet TCRdb's version contains in-frame clones alone and is incomplete. There are about 240,000 clones in the sample; roughly 86% occur only once, and about 3.3% lies in the top ten. V is TRBV7-2 and J is TRBJ2-7, with 7 positions matching TRBD2. The sequencing input was PBMCs or T cells enriched from blood (not recorded which). This clonotype was obtained from a woman aged 40 to 50 with acute COVID-19. The CDR3 is CASSPGTTSYEQYF. Written as DNA, the CDR3 is TGTGCCAGCAGCCCAGGGACTACGAGCTACGAGCAGTACTTC.